This entry lists 32 T cell receptor beta chains sequenced from one sample in a study of beta chain features in type 1 diabetes. Isolated RNA was reverse transcribed in full, so expressed TCRB transcripts were sequenced. Some clones are missing from TCRdb's copy, which holds only in-frame ones; the method was immunoSEQ multiplex PCR. Here the sample spans over 700,000 clones, about 17% being singletons. Sequencing was carried out using naive CD4+ T cells from blood. The receptors originated from a woman aged 18-35 years in good health.

The table lists this clone with a few counts. The chain joins TRBV5-1 to TRBJ2-7; 7 nucleotides agree with TRBD1. Germline values: CDR1 SGHRS, CDR2 YFSETQ. The CDR3 totals 14 residues. V gave up 4 bases and J gave up 3 bases; unmatched junction bases: 7. This CDR3 reads CASSPGTAGYEQYF. CDR3 in DNA: TGCGCCAGCAGCCCGGGGACAGCAGGCTACGAGCAGTACTTC. Full variable domain (missing parts from reference TRBV5-1 and TRBJ2-7): KAGVTQTPRYLIKTRGQQVTLSCSPISGHRSVSWYQQTPGQGLQFLFEYFSETQRNKGNFPGRFSGRQFSNSRSEMNVSTLELGDSALYLCASSPGTAGYEQYFGPGTRLTVT.

In its sample, this clone was seen a few times. V is TRBV4-2 and J is TRBJ1-2, with a tentative D call TRBD1 (5 bases). V was shortened by 1 base and J by 4 bases, with 13 bases between the two germline ends. Germline V gene lookup returns CDR1 LGHNA and CDR2 YNFKEQ. This CDR3 contains 15 residues. The CDR3 reads CASSQGFQGTYGYTF. The CDR3 DNA reads as TGTGCCAGCAGCCAAGGTTTTCAGGGCACCTATGGCTACACCTTC.

This clone has only a few counts. The chain couples TRBV28 to TRBJ2-7, with D unresolved. This CDR3 spans 13 amino acids. With 6 bases removed from V and 5 bases from J, the gap between germline ends came to 14 bases. The germline V gene has CDR1 MDHEN and CDR2 SYDVKM. CDR3 sequence: CASSLLLVHEQYF. CDR3 nucleotides: TGTGCCAGCAGCCTCCTCCTAGTGCACGAGCAGTACTTC.

The V call is TRBV4-3, the J call TRBJ2-7; 7 bases map to TRBD2. Trimming at V came to 1 base and at J to 3 bases, leaving 9 bases not matched to a gene. CDR1 is LGHNA, CDR2 YSLEER, per germline. There are 16 residues in the CDR3. The CDR3 coding sequence is TGCGCCAGCAGCCAAGTATCGGCTAGCGGCTACTACGAGCAGTACTTC. This encodes CASSQVSASGYYEQYF.

The chain carries TRBV7-2 and TRBJ1-3; D perhaps matches TRBD1 (5 bases). This CDR3 is built from 16 residues. Trimming removed 1 base from V and 0 bases from J, with 10 bases in between. The germline V gene has CDR1 SGHTA and CDR2 FQGNSA. The CDR3 region is CASSLEGPISGNTIYF. CDR3 coding DNA: TGTGCCAGCAGCTTAGAGGGACCGATCTCTGGAAACACCATATATTTT.

V usage is TRBV2 and J usage is TRBJ1-4; perhaps TRBD1 as D (6 bases). Per the germline V gene, CDR1 is SNHLY and CDR2 is FYNNEI. The CDR3 spans 16 residues. With 3 bases removed from V and 0 bases from J, the gap between germline ends came to 11 bases. The DNA for the CDR3 is TGTGCCAGCAGTGATGACAGGCTGTCAACTAATGAAAAACTGTTTTTT. Its protein product is CASSDDRLSTNEKLFF.

A note on this clone: Other DNA sequences in this sample translate to the same CDR3. V and J are TRBV18 and TRBJ2-7; D is ambiguous. CDR1 and CDR2 (germline): KGHSH, LQKENI. The CDR3 has 12 residues. V was trimmed by 1 base and J by 3 bases, leaving 4 bases between them. The CDR3 nucleotides are TGTGCCAGCTCACCACAGAGCTACGAGCAGTACTTC. Translating gives CASSPQSYEQYF.

This clone was seen more than once but under ten times. This chain uses TRBV7-9 with TRBJ2-5, with 9 bases aligning to TRBD2. Germline CDR1 SEHNR, CDR2 FQNEAQ (reference sequence). The CDR3 has 15 residues. V gave up 4 bases and J gave up 5 bases; unmatched junction bases: 8. The CDR3 loop reads CASSSLAGIDETQYF. In DNA, the CDR3 is TGTGCCAGCAGCTCGCTAGCGGGAATCGACGAGACCCAGTACTTC.

The CDR3 loop reads CASSPGTARDEQYF. The CDR3 coding sequence is TGTGCCAGCTCACCCGGGACAGCCAGGGACGAGCAGTACTTC. The chain couples TRBV18 to TRBJ2-7; 7 bases are a match to TRBD1. The germline CDR1 and CDR2 sequences are KGHSH and LQKENI. The CDR3 covers 14 residues. Trimming cost V 3 bases and J 5 bases; bases outside gene matches: 7.

As DNA, the CDR3 is TGTGCCAGCAGCTTAGCTCAAAGCGGGAGGGCCGAGACCCAGTACTTC. This codes for CASSLAQSGRAETQYF. The chain carries TRBV7-9 and TRBJ2-5, with 10 bases fitting TRBD2. Trimming removed 0 bases from V and 5 bases from J; junction bases left unmatched: 6. The germline CDR1 and CDR2 sequences are SEHNR and FQNEAQ (reference sequence). This CDR3 region has 16 residues.

V gene TRBV11-1 combines with J gene TRBJ2-7; 11 bases align to TRBD2. Germline CDR1 is SGHAT and CDR2 is FQDESV (reference sequence). After removal of 5 bases from V and 6 bases from J, the junction contained 9 bases not matched to a gene. This CDR3 is built from 15 residues. CDR3 in DNA: TGTGCCAGCAGCATACTAGCGGGAGATCCCGGCGAGCAGTACTTC. Translated, it gives CASSILAGDPGEQYF. Full variable domain (remainder filled in from reference TRBV11-1 and TRBJ2-7): EAEVAQSPRYKITEKSQAVAFWCDPISGHATLYWYRQILGQGPELLVQFQDESVVDDSQLPKDRFSAERLKGVDSTLKIQPAELGDSAMYLCASSILAGDPGEQYFGPGTRLTVT.

As regards this clone: Distinct nucleotide sequences in the sample also encode this CDR3. This chain joins TRBV18 and TRBJ2-7, with D possibly matching TRBD1 (5 bases). The CDR3 has 14 amino acids. Germline V CDR1 and CDR2: KGHSH, LQKENI. Trimming took 3 bases from V and 2 from J, leaving 11 bases between them. The DNA of the CDR3 is TGTGCCAGCTCACCCCGGCAGGGCGCCTACGAGCAGTACTTC. Protein: CASSPRQGAYEQYF.

V usage is TRBV28 and J usage is TRBJ2-1; the D gene is possibly TRBD2 (6 bases). The V end was cut by 4 bases, the J end by 6 bases, with 16 bases between. This CDR3 has 15 residues. Germline assignment: CDR1 MDHEN and CDR2 SYDVKM. CDR3 protein: CASSSSLAVFNEQFF. The DNA for the CDR3 is TGTGCCAGCAGTTCCTCACTAGCAGTCTTCAATGAGCAGTTCTTC. The variable domain in full, completed from reference TRBV28 and TRBJ2-1, reads DVKVTQSSRYLVKRTGEKVFLECVQDMDHENMFWYRQDPGLGLRLIYFSYDVKMKEKGDIPEGYSVSREKKERFSLILESASTNQTSMYLCASSSSLAVFNEQFFGPGTRLTVL.

This clone was picked up a small number of times. J is TRBJ2-1 and V is TRBV4-2, with D hard to call. Germline V gene data show CDR1 as LGHNA and CDR2 as YNFKEQ. Trimming left V 4 bases short and J 0 bases short, with 10 bases between. CDR3 length equals 15 residues. CDR3 amino acids: CASSLISSSYNEQFF. The CDR3 bases are TGTGCCAGCAGCCTGATCTCAAGCTCCTACAATGAGCAGTTCTTC.

The V gene is TRBV6-6, the J gene TRBJ1-2; a possible D gene is TRBD1 (6 bases). The V end lost 11 bases, the J end lost 4 bases, and 23 bases lay between the germline ends. This CDR3 is 15 amino acids long. The germline V gene encodes CDR1 MNHNY and CDR2 SVGAGI (reference sequence). CDR3 coding DNA: TGTGCCGGTAGGCAGGGGACCCACCCAACCTATGGCTACACCTTC. Its protein product is CAGRQGTHPTYGYTF.

The rearrangement joins TRBV27 to TRBJ2-2, with a tentative D call TRBD2 (6 bases). The CDR3 loop spans 15 amino acids. CDR1 is MNHEY, CDR2 SMNVEV, per germline (reference sequence). Between the trimmed V and J ends, which lost 4 bases and 1 base, there was a span of 10 bases. CDR3 DNA: TGTGCCAGCAGTTCGGGACTCTTGAACACCGGGGAGCTGTTTTTT. It specifies CASSSGLLNTGELFF.

The V gene is TRBV11-1, the J gene TRBJ2-7; maybe TRBD2 (5 bases). Germline-derived CDR1 and CDR2 are SGHAT and FQDESV (reference sequence). Between the trimmed V and J ends, which lost 2 bases and 0 bases, there was a span of 14 bases. This CDR3 is built from 16 residues. DNA for the CDR3: TGTGCCAGCAGCTTAATTGAGTCCAGCGGCTCCTACGAGCAGTACTTC. It is translated as CASSLIESSGSYEQYF.

This clone came up a few times. The rearrangement joins TRBV6-5 to TRBJ2-7, with D perhaps matching TRBD1 or TRBD2 (5 bases each). Trimming left V 0 bases short and J 0 bases short, with 9 bases between. The CDR3 runs 15 residues. Germline V gives CDR1 MNHEY, CDR2 SVGAGI. CDR3 amino acids: CASSYSRGTSYEQYF. The CDR3 DNA reads TGTGCCAGCAGTTACTCGAGAGGGACCTCCTACGAGCAGTACTTC.

This clone was detected a few times. V gene TRBV9 combines with J gene TRBJ2-7; perhaps D is TRBD1 or TRBD2 (5 bases each). V was clipped by 3 bases and J by 3 bases, with 10 bases between them. The germline V gene encodes CDR1 SGDLS and CDR2 YYNGEE. The length of the CDR3 is 13 residues. The CDR3 bases are TGTGCCAGCAGCGACAGAGGGGACTACGAGCAGTACTTC. Protein product: CASSDRGDYEQYF. The whole variable domain, filled in from reference TRBV9 and TRBJ2-7, reads DSGVTQTPKHLITATGQRVTLRCSPRSGDLSVYWYQQSLDQGLQFLIQYYNGEERAKGNILERFSAQQFPDLHSELNLSSLELGDSALYFCASSDRGDYEQYFGPGTRLTVT.

This clone was observed a handful of times. This chain connects TRBV6-1 to TRBJ2-7; D remains unclear. The CDR3 has 13 amino acids. V was shortened by 7 bases and J by 3 bases, with 13 bases between the two germline ends. Germline V gives CDR1 MNHNS, CDR2 SASEGT. The CDR3 protein is CASTHLELYEQYF. CDR3 bases: TGTGCCAGCACCCATCTGGAGCTCTACGAGCAGTACTTC.

A few counts support this clone. V gene TRBV10-3 combines with J gene TRBJ2-7, with D perhaps being TRBD1 or TRBD2 (5 bases each). The CDR3 spans 16 residues. Germline CDR1 and CDR2: ENHRY and SYGVKD. The V end lost 3 bases, the J end lost 4 bases, and 19 bases lay between the germline ends. The CDR3 loop is CAISETRDRGMYEQYF. The DNA of the CDR3 is TGTGCCATCAGTGAAACGAGGGACCGGGGTATGTACGAGCAGTACTTC.

V usage is TRBV4-3 and J usage is TRBJ2-3, with a weak D call TRBD1 (6 bases). Germline-derived CDR1 and CDR2 are LGHNA and YSLEER. CDR3 length equals 18 residues. Trimming left V 2 bases short and J 1 base short, with 19 bases between. The CDR3, as DNA: TGCGCCAGCAGCCAAAGTTTAGCCCAGGGGTCACGCACAGATACGCAGTATTTT. Translated: CASSQSLAQGSRTDTQYF.

This clone was detected a few times. This rearrangement joins TRBV9 to TRBJ2-1, with 9 bases that match TRBD2. The length of the CDR3 is 18 residues. Germline values: CDR1 SGDLS, CDR2 YYNGEE. The V segment lost 2 bases and the J segment 0 bases; nucleotides outside the gene matches: 9. The CDR3 sequence: CASSVASDSGSSYNEQFF. CDR3 DNA: TGTGCCAGCAGCGTCGCCTCAGATAGCGGGAGCTCCTACAATGAGCAGTTCTTC.

A remark on this clone: Other DNA sequences within the sample encode an identical CDR3. V and J are TRBV5-1 and TRBJ2-7; D perhaps matches TRBD1 (6 bases). Trimming stripped 0 bases from V and 1 base from J, with 11 bases between. There are 15 residues in the CDR3. Germline V gene sequence: CDR1 SGHRS, CDR2 YFSETQ. The CDR3 region has the DNA TGCGCCAGCAGCTTGGCCGGGACATCGTCCTACGAGCAGTACTTC. Translated, it gives CASSLAGTSSYEQYF.

This clone was observed a few times. J is TRBJ1-1 and V is TRBV28, with 7 bases that match TRBD1. V dropped 5 bases and J dropped 8; count of bases not matched to a gene: 5. Germline CDR1 is MDHEN and CDR2 is SYDVKM. The CDR3 length is 12 residues. The CDR3 protein is CASSPPGQEAFF. CDR3 nucleotide sequence: TGTGCCAGCAGTCCACCGGGACAGGAAGCTTTCTTT.

The genes are TRBV20-1 and TRBJ2-1; D remains ambiguous. This CDR3 region has 11 residues. Looked up from germline, CDR1 is DFQATT and CDR2 is SNEGSKA (reference sequence). In nucleotides, the CDR3 is TGCAGGAACGGTAGTGACAATGAGCAGTTCTTC. It yields the protein CRNGSDNEQFF.

A word on this clone: Different DNA sequences within this sample yield the same CDR3. This chain uses TRBV9 with TRBJ2-7; 11 bases match TRBD2. In germline, CDR1 is SGDLS, CDR2 YYNGEE. J was trimmed by 0 bases and V by 2 bases; bases with no gene match: 1. This CDR3 has 15 residues. The CDR3 protein is CASSVGTSGSYEQYF. The CDR3, as DNA: TGTGCCAGCAGCGTCGGGACTAGCGGCTCCTACGAGCAGTACTTC.

Only a few counts were recorded for this clone. The V gene is TRBV18, the J gene TRBJ2-7; 8 bases are shared with TRBD1. This CDR3 has 15 residues. Germline V lookup: CDR1 KGHSH, CDR2 LQKENI. Trimming removed 2 bases from V and 2 bases from J; junction bases left unmatched: 5. The CDR3 DNA follows: TGTGCCAGCTCACCAGCCGGGACAGGTCCCTACGAGCAGTACTTC. Encoded protein: CASSPAGTGPYEQYF.

This clone was observed a few times. The chain is built from TRBV10-3 and TRBJ2-2; D not resolved. CDR1 and CDR2 (germline): ENHRY, SYGVKD. The length of the CDR3 is 14 residues. V was cut by 5 bases and J by 4 bases, with 11 bases left in between. For the CDR3, the DNA is TGTGCCATCAGTTTACAGCCAGTCACCGGGGAGCTGTTTTTT. It encodes CAISLQPVTGELFF.

This clone occurred a few times. The chain couples TRBV6-6 to TRBJ2-7; TRBD2 aligns across 11 bases. Germline V gene data show CDR1 as MNHNY and CDR2 as SVGAGI (reference sequence). V trimming: 6 bases; J trimming: 8 bases; junction bases outside the gene matches: 12. The CDR3 covers 15 residues. The DNA for the CDR3 is TGTGCCAGCAGAGGAGGGGGGACTAGCGGATCTAAGCAGTACTTC. Amino acid sequence: CASRGGGTSGSKQYF.

This sequence joins TRBV7-2 and TRBJ2-1, with TRBD1 matching 10 bases. The germline gives CDR1 SGHTA, CDR2 FQGNSA. The length of the CDR3 is 14 residues. J lost 6 bases, V lost 5 bases, and 4 bases had no gene match. This CDR3 is CASSRDRGPNEQFF. CDR3 coding DNA: TGTGCCAGCAGCCGGGACAGGGGTCCCAATGAGCAGTTCTTC.

The genes are TRBV6-1 and TRBJ2-6; D remains ambiguous. The CDR3 extends over 15 amino acids. Trimming left V 1 base short and J 3 bases short, with 7 bases between. CDR1 MNHNS and CDR2 SASEGT come from the germline V gene. CDR3 DNA sequence: TGTGCCAGCAGTGAAGTTTGGGGTGGGGCCAACGTCCTGACTTTC. It codes for CASSEVWGGANVLTF.